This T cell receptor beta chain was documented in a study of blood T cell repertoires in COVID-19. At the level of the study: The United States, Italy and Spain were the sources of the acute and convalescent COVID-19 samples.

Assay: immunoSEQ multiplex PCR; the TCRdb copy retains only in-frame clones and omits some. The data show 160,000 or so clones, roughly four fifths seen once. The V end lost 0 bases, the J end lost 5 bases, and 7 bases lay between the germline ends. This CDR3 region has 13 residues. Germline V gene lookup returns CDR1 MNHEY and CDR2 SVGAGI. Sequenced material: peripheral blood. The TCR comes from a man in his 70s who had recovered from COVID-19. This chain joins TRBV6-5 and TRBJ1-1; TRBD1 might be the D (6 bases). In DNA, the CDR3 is TGTGCCAGCAGTTACTCCGACAGGACTGAAGCTTTCTTT. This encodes CASSYSDRTEAFF.